The rows below give T cell receptor beta chains drawn from one sample of a study of blood T cell repertoires in COVID-19. TCRdb keeps only in-frame clones here, not all; method: immunoSEQ multiplex PCR. The table includes fewer than 250,000 clones, almost 85% detected once. The sequencing input was PBMCs or T cells enriched from blood (not recorded which). The receptors derive from a woman between 45 and 60 years old with acute COVID-19. Both conserved end residues are part of each CDR3. D genes are given only for firm matches. Some rows have no size entry. The others give once, few or many, or a class for an expanded clone.

>TRBD1|-|TRBV3-1/TRBV3-2|TRBJ2-3
TGTGCCAGCAGCCAGAGACAGGGGGGAAACACAGATACGCAGTATTTT
CASSQRQGGNTDTQYF
>TRBD2|-|TRBV7-2|TRBJ2-7
TGTGCCAGCAGCCCGCCGGGACTAGCGGGGGGAGGGAACGAGCAGTACTTC
CASSPPGLAGGGNEQYF
>-|-|TRBV5-1|TRBJ1-1
TGCGCCAGCAGCTTGCTTCAGGGTATGGACACTGAAGCTTTCTTT
CASSLLQGMDTEAFF
>TRBD1|-|TRBV5-6|TRBJ1-4
TGTGCCAGCAGCTTCGGACAGGGAGGGGAAAAACTGTTTTTT
CASSFGQGGEKLFF
>TRBD1|-|TRBV19|TRBJ1-1
TGTGCCAGTAGTATGGACAGGGGGGTTTTTACTGAAGCTTTCTTT
CASSMDRGVFTEAFF
>TRBD1|-|TRBV20-1|TRBJ1-2
TGCAGTGCTAGTGAGACAGGGGTCTATGGCTACACCTTC
CSASETGVYGYTF
>-|-|TRBV7-9|TRBJ1-1
TGTGCCAGCAGCTTTTCAGGGCGGAACACTGAAGCTTTCTTT
CASSFSGRNTEAFF
>TRBD1|-|TRBV7-2|TRBJ1-1
TGTGCCAGCAGCTTCCTTGGAACAGGGGGGTGGAGCACTGAAGCTTTCTTT
CASSFLGTGGWSTEAFF
>TRBD2|-|TRBV20-1|TRBJ2-1
TGCAGTGCCAAGCGGGGGGAGAAGCAGTTCTTC
CSAKRGEKQFF
>TRBD1|-|TRBV5-1|TRBJ2-2
TGCGCCAGCAGCACGGGACAGCCCACGAACACCGGGGAGCTGTTTTTT
CASSTGQPTNTGELFF
>-|-|TRBV30|TRBJ2-3
TGTGCCTGGAGTGGGGCCGGCACAGATACGCAGTATTTT
CAWSGAGTDTQYF
>-|-|TRBV14|TRBJ1-5
TGTGCCAGCAGCCAAGGCGGGGGGAAGAATCAGCCCCAGCATTTT
CASSQGGGKNQPQHF
>-|-|TRBV14|TRBJ1-1
TGTGCCAGCAGCCCAGAATGGGGGGGGCACACTGAAGCTTTCTTT
CASSPEWGGHTEAFF
>-|once|TRBV3-1/TRBV3-2|TRBJ1-2
TGTGCCAGCAGCCAAGATTTCGGGGGGCGCGCCTATGGCTACACCTTC
CASSQDFGGRAYGYTF